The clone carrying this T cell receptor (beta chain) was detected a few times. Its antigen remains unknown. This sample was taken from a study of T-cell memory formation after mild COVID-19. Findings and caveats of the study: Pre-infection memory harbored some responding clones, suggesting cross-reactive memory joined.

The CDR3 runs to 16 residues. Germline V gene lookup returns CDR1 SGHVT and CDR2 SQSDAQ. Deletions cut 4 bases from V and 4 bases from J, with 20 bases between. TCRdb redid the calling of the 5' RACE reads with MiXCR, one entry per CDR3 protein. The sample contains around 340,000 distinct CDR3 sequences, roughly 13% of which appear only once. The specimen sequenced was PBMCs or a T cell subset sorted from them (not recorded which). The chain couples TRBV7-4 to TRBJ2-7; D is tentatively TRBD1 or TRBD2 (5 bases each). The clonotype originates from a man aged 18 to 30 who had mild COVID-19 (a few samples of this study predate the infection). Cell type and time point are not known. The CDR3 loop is CASSCPSRVVGYEQYF. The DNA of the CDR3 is TGTGCCAGCAGCTGTCCTAGCAGGGTGGTGGGGTACGAGCAGTACTTC.